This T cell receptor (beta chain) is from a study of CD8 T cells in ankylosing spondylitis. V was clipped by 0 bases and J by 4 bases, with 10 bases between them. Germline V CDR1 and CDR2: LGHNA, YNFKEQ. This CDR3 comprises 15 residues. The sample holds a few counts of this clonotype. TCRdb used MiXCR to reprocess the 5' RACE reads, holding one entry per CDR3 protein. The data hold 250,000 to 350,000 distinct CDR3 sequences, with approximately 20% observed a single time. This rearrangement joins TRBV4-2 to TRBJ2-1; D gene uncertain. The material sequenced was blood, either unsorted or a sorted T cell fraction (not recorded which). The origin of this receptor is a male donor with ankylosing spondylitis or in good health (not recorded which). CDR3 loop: CASSQDRTNYNEQFF. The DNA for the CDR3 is TGTGCCAGCAGCCAAGATCGGACCAATTACAATGAGCAGTTCTTC.